Each of the 30 T cell receptor beta chains below was sequenced from the same sample in a study of cytomegalovirus exposure and HLA in healthy donors. The PCR contained 60 Vbeta and 13 Jbeta primers. Profiling relied on immunoSEQ multiplex PCR, and the TCRdb table lists in-frame clones only, not all of them. The sample yields tens of thousands of clones, more than 65% seen once. Sequences were obtained from PBMCs. The receptor set was obtained from a girl aged 2 to 9 in good health and CMV-seropositive.

The J gene is TRBJ2-7, the V gene TRBV5-6; the D is unclear. This CDR3 is 14 amino acids long. Germline CDR1 and CDR2: SGHDT and YYEEEE. The V end lost 1 base, the J end lost 2 bases, and 10 bases lay between the germline ends. Here the CDR3 DNA reads TGTGCCAGCAGCTTGAGAACTGTTCCCTACGAGCAGTACTTC. Its protein product is CASSLRTVPYEQYF.

This clone was seen more than once but under ten times. The chain links TRBV28 to TRBJ2-5, with D maybe TRBD2 (6 bases). The CDR3 totals 15 residues. Germline V gene lookup returns CDR1 MDHEN and CDR2 SYDVKM. V lost 5 bases, J lost 3 bases, and 16 bases lay in between. Here the CDR3 reads CASSPRDPGKETQYF. The CDR3 DNA reads TGTGCCAGCAGTCCGCGGGACCCCGGTAAAGAGACCCAGTACTTC. The whole variable domain, filled in from reference TRBV28 and TRBJ2-5, reads DVKVTQSSRYLVKRTGEKVFLECVQDMDHENMFWYRQDPGLGLRLIYFSYDVKMKEKGDIPEGYSVSREKKERFSLILESASTNQTSMYLCASSPRDPGKETQYFGPGTRLLVL.

The chain couples TRBV7-2 to TRBJ2-6, with D uncertain. The length of the CDR3 is 16 residues. CDR1 is SGHTA, CDR2 FQGNSA, per germline. The V end was cut by 5 bases, the J end by 0 bases, with 11 bases between. CDR3 in DNA: TGTGCCAGCAGCCCATTTAGTATCTCTGGGGCCAACGTCCTGACTTTC. This encodes CASSPFSISGANVLTF.

V gene TRBV18 combines with J gene TRBJ2-7; 8 bases match TRBD1. This CDR3 is built from 15 residues. J was trimmed by 1 base and V by 3 bases; bases with no gene match: 5. Germline V gene data show CDR1 as KGHSH and CDR2 as LQKENI. The CDR3 here is CASSPPGQASYEQYF. DNA for the CDR3: TGTGCCAGCTCACCCCCGGGACAGGCATCCTACGAGCAGTACTTC.

This chain uses TRBV2 with TRBJ1-2; D is ambiguous. The CDR3 extends over 9 amino acids. The germline V gene encodes CDR1 SNHLY and CDR2 FYNNEI. V lost 5 bases to trimming and J lost 13 bases, with 8 bases between them. CDR3 protein: CASSPPSTF. In nucleotides, the CDR3 is TGTGCCAGCAGTCCCCCTTCCACCTTC.

V and J are TRBV29-1 and TRBJ2-7; D not certain. Germline-derived CDR1 and CDR2 are SQVTM and ANQGSEA. V was pared by 4 bases and J by 0 bases, with 10 bases between. The CDR3 loop spans 13 amino acids. CDR3 bases: TGCAGCGTTGTGTTAGACACCTCCTACGAGCAGTACTTC. Protein: CSVVLDTSYEQYF.

The chain joins TRBV27 to TRBJ1-5; TRBD1 matches 8 bases. Trimming removed 6 bases from V and 0 bases from J; junction bases left unmatched: 7. The CDR3 has 16 amino acids. Germline V gene data show CDR1 as MNHEY and CDR2 as SMNVEV (reference sequence). CDR3 coding DNA: TGTGCCAGCAGAAAAAACAGGGGGGCTAGCAATCAGCCCCAGCATTTT. Encoded protein: CASRKNRGASNQPQHF.

The chain links TRBV6-6 to TRBJ1-1; D is unresolved. Germline CDR1 reads MNHNY; CDR2 reads SVGAGI (reference sequence). This CDR3 contains 13 residues. Trimming took off 8 bases at V and 0 bases at J, with 10 bases between the two ends. The CDR3 bases are TGTGCCAGCGGACTGTGGATGAACACTGAAGCTTTCTTT. Amino acids: CASGLWMNTEAFF.

This chain joins TRBV14 and TRBJ2-1; TRBD2 might be the D (6 bases). The CDR3 is 15 residues long. The germline V gene encodes CDR1 SGHDN and CDR2 FVKESK. Between the trimmed V and J ends, which lost 0 bases and 10 bases, there was a span of 16 bases. The CDR3 DNA is TGTGCCAGCAGCCAAGAGGCGGGAACTGCCGAAGAGCAGTTCTTC. This sequence encodes CASSQEAGTAEEQFF.

The chain is built from TRBV6-5 and TRBJ1-4; D uncertain. The CDR3 runs to 15 residues. CDR1 is MNHEY and CDR2 is SVGAGI in the germline V gene. Trimming pared 6 bases from V and 3 bases from J, leaving 14 bases between. The CDR3 region has the DNA TGTGCCAGCAGCCGATCAGGTGTTGCTAATGAAAAACTGTTTTTT. It yields the protein CASSRSGVANEKLFF.

This chain joins TRBV7-7 and TRBJ2-5, with a weak D call TRBD1 (6 bases). Trimming stripped 2 bases from V and 5 bases from J, with 15 bases between. The CDR3 spans 15 residues. Germline V gives CDR1 SSHAT, CDR2 FNYEAQ (reference sequence). In DNA form, the CDR3 reads TGTGCCAGCAGCTTAAGGCCACAGGGCGGGGAGACCCAGTACTTC. Amino acids: CASSLRPQGGETQYF.

The chain has TRBV28 and TRBJ1-5; 9 bases fit TRBD1. The V gene's germline CDR1 is MDHEN and CDR2 SYDVKM. The J segment lost 5 bases and the V segment lost 3 bases, leaving 11 bases of the junction unmatched. This CDR3 contains 17 residues. This CDR3 is CASSFLDRGEFDQPQHF. DNA of the CDR3: TGTGCCAGCAGTTTCCTGGACAGGGGAGAGTTTGATCAGCCCCAGCATTTT.

The chain carries TRBV5-1 and TRBJ1-2; D might be TRBD1 (6 bases). The germline CDR1 and CDR2 sequences are SGHRS and YFSETQ. The V end was cut by 0 bases, the J end by 6 bases, with 15 bases between. This CDR3 has 15 residues. The CDR3 coding sequence is TGCGCCAGCAGCTTGGCTTCTGAAGGGGGGGATGGCTACACCTTC. It specifies CASSLASEGGDGYTF.

The chain carries TRBV7-9 and TRBJ2-5; unclear D gene. This CDR3 comprises 14 residues. Germline CDR1 and CDR2: SEHNR and FQNEAQ (reference sequence). Trimming removed 0 bases from V and 5 bases from J, with 10 bases in between. The chain's CDR3 is CASSLAVALETQYF. The CDR3 bases are TGTGCCAGCAGCTTAGCAGTTGCGTTGGAGACCCAGTACTTC. The whole variable domain, filled in from reference TRBV7-9 and TRBJ2-5, reads DTGVSQNPRHKITKRGQNVTFRCDPISEHNRLYWYRQTLGQGPEFLTYFQNEAQLEKSRLLSDRFSAERPKGSFSTLEIQRTEQGDSAMYLCASSLAVALETQYFGPGTRLLVL.

V and J are TRBV30 and TRBJ1-2; the D is unclear. V gave up 0 bases and J gave up 2 bases, with 10 bases separating them. The V gene's germline CDR1 is GTSNPN and CDR2 SVGIG (reference sequence). There are 14 residues in the CDR3. CDR3 in amino acids: CAWSVPPGNYGYTF. DNA of the CDR3: TGTGCCTGGAGTGTACCGCCGGGGAACTATGGCTACACCTTC.

The chain uses TRBV7-2 and TRBJ2-5; tentatively, D is TRBD2 (6 bases). CDR1 is SGHTA and CDR2 is FQGNSA in the germline V gene. This CDR3 is 15 amino acids long. Trimming left V 1 base short and J 0 bases short, with 9 bases between. The CDR3 here is CASSLVGGNQETQYF. CDR3 in DNA: TGTGCCAGCAGCTTAGTAGGCGGGAACCAAGAGACCCAGTACTTC. Full variable domain (outside the CDR3, taken from reference TRBV7-2 and TRBJ2-5): GAGVSQSPSNKVTEKGKDVELRCDPISGHTALYWYRQSLGQGLEFLIYFQGNSAPDKSGLPSDRFSAERTGGSVSTLTIQRTQQEDSAVYLCASSLVGGNQETQYFGPGTRLLVL.

This clone turned up a few times. The chain joins TRBV6-1 to TRBJ1-1, with D perhaps TRBD1 (6 bases). V lost 5 bases and J lost 5, with 15 bases in between. The CDR3 runs to 14 residues. Germline CDR1 MNHNS, CDR2 SASEGT. CDR3 sequence: CASSRGGLRTEAFF. The CDR3 bases are TGTGCCAGCAGTAGGGGGGGACTACGTACTGAAGCTTTCTTT.

DNA of the CDR3: TGTGCCAGCAGCCAAGGGGGGGGTTTCACTGAAGCTTTCTTT. Amino acid sequence: CASSQGGGFTEAFF. This chain connects TRBV4-2 to TRBJ1-1; TRBD1 might be the D (5 bases). CDR1 and CDR2 from the germline V gene are LGHNA and YNFKEQ. CDR3 size: 14 residues. V was clipped by 1 base and J by 4 bases, with 10 bases between them.

The V and J genes are TRBV4-2 and TRBJ1-1; D might be TRBD1 (5 bases). With 5 bases removed from V and 11 bases from J, the gap between germline ends came to 21 bases. The germline V gene encodes CDR1 LGHNA and CDR2 YNFKEQ. This CDR3 comprises 14 residues. The CDR3: CASSAGRDSLGAFF. Written as DNA, the CDR3 is TGTGCCAGCAGCGCAGGACGGGACTCACTAGGGGCTTTCTTT.

J is TRBJ1-1 and V is TRBV5-8; D ambiguous. CDR3 size: 14 residues. Germline-derived CDR1 and CDR2 are SGHTS and YDEGEE. V was clipped by 9 bases and J by 5 bases, with 20 bases between them. CDR3 sequence: CATTIGRGWTEAFF. CDR3 coding DNA: TGTGCCACCACAATTGGACGGGGATGGACTGAAGCTTTCTTT.

This clone has only one observation. The chain is built from TRBV6-4 and TRBJ2-4; D possibly corresponds to TRBD2 (5 bases). There are 14 residues in the CDR3. V dropped 3 bases and J dropped 5 bases, with 11 bases sitting between them. CDR1 MRHNA and CDR2 SNTAGT come from the germline V gene. For the CDR3, the DNA is TGTGCCAGCAGTGAGACCTGGCGGGAAAACATTCAGTACTTC. Its protein is CASSETWRENIQYF.

This clone was counted between two and nine times. V gene TRBV5-1 combines with J gene TRBJ1-1, with TRBD1 matching 9 bases. V lost 2 bases to trimming and J lost 10 bases; unmatched junction nucleotides: 0. The CDR3 loop spans 11 amino acids. Germline CDR1 SGHRS, CDR2 YFSETQ. In DNA, the CDR3 is TGCGCCAGCAGCTTACAGGGGGCAGCTTTCTTT. Its translation: CASSLQGAAFF.

This chain joins TRBV7-3 and TRBJ2-1, with 8 bases fitting TRBD2. Trimming cost V 4 bases and J 13 bases; bases outside gene matches: 12. The germline V gene encodes CDR1 SGHTA and CDR2 FQGTGA. This CDR3 is built from 14 residues. The CDR3 DNA reads TGTGCCAGCAGCTCACAGATAGCGGGACCCCACCAGTTCTTC. Protein sequence: CASSSQIAGPHQFF.

This clone qualifies as medium-sized (0.01 to 0.1%). The chain recombines TRBV4-2 with TRBJ2-1, with 8 nucleotides matching TRBD2. The CDR3 extends over 16 amino acids. V shed 0 bases, J shed 4 bases, and the junction held 5 bases outside the gene matches. In germline, CDR1 is LGHNA, CDR2 YNFKEQ. The CDR3 sequence: CASSQDNSGGYNEQFF. CDR3 in DNA: TGTGCCAGCAGCCAAGATAACAGCGGGGGATACAATGAGCAGTTCTTC.

This clone was seen a few times. The J gene is TRBJ2-7, the V gene TRBV7-2, with a possible D match to TRBD1 (7 bases). Trimming left V 5 bases short and J 4 bases short, with 18 bases between. Germline loops: CDR1 SGHTA, CDR2 FQGNSA. This CDR3 is 15 amino acids long. This CDR3 reads CASSQGDLQRYEQYF. CDR3 nucleotide sequence: TGTGCCAGCAGCCAGGGGGACTTACAGCGTTACGAGCAGTACTTC.

J is TRBJ2-3 and V is TRBV15; 9 nucleotides line up with TRBD2. Trimming took 5 bases from V and 3 from J; bases not matched to a gene: 9. The CDR3 covers 16 residues. CDR1 and CDR2 (germline): LNHNV, YYDKDF (reference sequence). CDR3 amino acids: CATSEIAGVGTDTQYF. CDR3 bases: TGTGCCACCAGCGAAATAGCGGGAGTTGGAACAGATACGCAGTATTTT.

The chain couples TRBV27 to TRBJ2-2; 7 nucleotides line up with TRBD2. Germline V lookup: CDR1 MNHEY, CDR2 SMNVEV (reference sequence). This CDR3 comprises 16 residues. V shed 2 bases and J 7 bases; nucleotides not matched to a gene: 10. The CDR3 loop reads CASSLGGGPFGGELFF. CDR3 nucleotides: TGTGCCAGCAGTTTAGGGGGAGGGCCTTTTGGCGGGGAGCTGTTTTTT.

The rearrangement links TRBV4-1 to TRBJ2-1; D might be TRBD2 (6 bases). Trimming took 6 bases from V and 5 from J, leaving 14 bases between them. This CDR3 comprises 14 residues. Germline CDR1 reads MGHRA; CDR2 reads YSYEKL. CDR3 coding DNA: TGCGCCAGCAGGGTTGGTAGCGGCAACAATGAGCAGTTCTTC. Protein sequence: CASRVGSGNNEQFF.

The CDR3 region has the DNA TGCAGCGTCAGGGATGCCGGGGAGCTGTTTTTT. The encoded protein is CSVRDAGELFF. The V call is TRBV29-1, the J call TRBJ2-2, with D possibly TRBD1 on 5 matching bases. The V end was cut by 6 bases, the J end by 6 bases, with 8 bases between. This CDR3 is 11 amino acids long. Germline assignment: CDR1 SQVTM and CDR2 ANQGSEA.

V and J are TRBV30 and TRBJ2-1; 10 positions match TRBD2. V lost 8 bases, J lost 7 bases, and 8 bases stayed unmatched. The CDR3 is 13 residues long. Germline V gives CDR1 GTSNPN, CDR2 SVGIG (reference sequence). The CDR3 here is CARGLARTNEQFF. Here the CDR3 DNA reads TGTGCCCGGGGACTAGCGCGAACTAATGAGCAGTTCTTC. Combining the CDR3 with reference TRBV30 and TRBJ2-1 gives the whole variable domain SQTIHQWPATLVQPVGSPLSLECTVEGTSNPNLYWYRQAAGRGLQLLFYSVGIGQISSEVPQNLSASRPQDRQFILSSKKLLLSDSGFYLCARGLARTNEQFFGPGTRLTVL.